This entry concerns a single T cell receptor beta chain. Its matching antigen is unknown. This sample stems from a study of cytomegalovirus exposure and HLA in healthy donors. Overall study results and limits: TCR beta sequences numbering under 20,000 were associated with HLA alleles at 0.05 false discovery rate in a later analysis. Immune exposure information available was restricted to CMV serostatus.

PCR primers comprised 60 Vbeta and 13 Jbeta primers. Sequencing used immunoSEQ multiplex PCR; TCRdb keeps in-frame clones, though not all of them. In total, the table holds 60,000 to 70,000 clones. The germline CDR1 and CDR2 sequences are MGHDK and SYGVNS. The CDR3 covers 14 residues. Trimming took off 3 bases at V and 3 bases at J, with 11 bases between the two ends. The receptor was isolated from a boy aged 5-17 years in good health and CMV-seronegative. Sequencing used PBMCs. The chain is built from TRBV25-1 and TRBJ1-2; D unclear. The CDR3 spells CASSEPGLDYGYTF. CDR3 in DNA: TGTGCCAGCAGTGAGCCGGGTTTAGACTATGGCTACACCTTC.